This TCR beta chain was sequenced in a study of blood T cell repertoires in COVID-19 (dated by TCRdb to between 2020 and 2021). Broadly, across the study: Samples from collaborators originated in the United States, Italy and Spain and spanned both the acute and convalescent phases of COVID-19. Nearly every sample came with metadata listing a de-identified subject ID, COVID-19 status, age in years and sex. The repertoires were released in a freely available public database intended as a resource for research on the immune response to SARS-CoV-2. HLA class I and class II types, where available, came from metadata supplied by the sample provider rather than from assay-based typing. The prospective study material was composed of cDNA or gDNA derived from T cells, B-cell-depleted T cells, or PBMCs. The samples were drawn from the first 160 participants of the ongoing ImmuneRACE study and from 1,254 subjects provided by 6 global collaborators. Deeply sampled blood TCRbeta repertoires from subjects exposed to, actively infected with, or recovered from COVID-19 were included in the dataset.

This clone was found a few times. Its antigen remains unidentified. No per-base quality is available; no much larger clone lies one base away. Participants in the prospective study were enrolled through a virtual design, were aged roughly 18 to 100 years, and lived in about 25 United States geographic areas. To assign participants to cohorts, the prospective study relied on clinical history that participants themselves reported in a screening survey and a study questionnaire. Recovered participants in ImmuneRACE Cohort 3 were defined as having two consecutive negative NP/OP PCR tests, clearance from a healthcare professional, or resolution of symptoms. In the prospective study, whole blood, serum and a nasopharyngeal or oropharyngeal swab were collected from each participant by mobile phlebotomists. Additional blood draws and questionnaires over a 2-month period could optionally be provided by prospective study participants. Blood samples from the prospective study were shipped frozen or at room temperature prior to DNA extraction.

TCRbeta CDR3 regions were amplified from genomic DNA by means of the immunoSEQ Assay, a bias-controlled multiplex PCR. The original methods were these. The number of nucleated cells in each sample was estimated by amplification of reference gene primers within the assay. To quantify the absolute abundance of each unique TCRbeta CDR3 rearrangement, sequence reads were collapsed and filtered. For each sample, productive Simpson clonality was calculated as the square root of Simpson's diversity index across productive rearrangements. The immuneACCESS repertoire file appears here via TCRdb, limited to in-frame rearrangements. These files lack a portion of the clones; in checked studies, under half of the deficit traces to unresolved V genes, and the cause of the others is not known. The V and J calls and the clone size are those of that table, but D and trimming were determined from the DNA. The sample table holds 300,000 or so clones, of which 87% were seen once. The ten most abundant clones make up approximately 5% of the sample.

Broad study findings and their caveats: The quantity of clinical and demographic metadata differed by source and by participant and was supplied without curation.

The trim is 5 bases for V and 7 bases for J, with a gap of 21 bases between the germline ends. The germline V gene specifies SGHAT as CDR1 and FQNNGV as CDR2. The CDR3, cysteine through phenylalanine, is 16 amino acids long. Only the CDR3 DNA stays, 48 bases, in frame from base 1. This receptor was obtained from a woman aged 25 to 39 who had recovered from COVID-19. The chain was built from TRBV11-2 and TRBJ1-3; the best D guess is TRBD1, with 6 bases matching. Sequenced: PBMCs or T cells enriched from blood (not recorded which). The nucleotide sequence reads TGTGCCAGCAGCCGGGGGGCATTCGGCTTTGTGAACACCATATATTTT. It specifies CASSRGAFGFVNTIYF.